This T cell receptor (beta chain) emerged from a study of cytomegalovirus exposure and HLA in healthy donors. General observations from the study: Sequencing artifact likely explains a cluster of highly shared sequence variants.

13 Jbeta primers and 60 Vbeta primers were used for the PCR. Profiling relied on immunoSEQ multiplex PCR, and the TCRdb table lists in-frame clones only, not all of them. The sample includes 95,000 to 150,000 clones, about three fifths of them seen just once. Concerning this clone: No antigen is known for it.

Per germline, CDR1 MNHEY and CDR2 SVGAGI. V lost 0 bases to trimming and J lost 6 bases, with 16 bases between them. This CDR3 has 16 residues. Material for sequencing was PBMCs. The rearrangement uses TRBV6-5 and TRBJ2-3; weak D call: TRBD2 (7 bases). This sequence originates from a woman in her thirties or forties in good health and CMV-seropositive. The CDR3, as DNA: TGTGCCAGCAGTTACTCGGGGGCGGGAGCGGAGGATACGCAGTATTTT. Protein: CASSYSGAGAEDTQYF.